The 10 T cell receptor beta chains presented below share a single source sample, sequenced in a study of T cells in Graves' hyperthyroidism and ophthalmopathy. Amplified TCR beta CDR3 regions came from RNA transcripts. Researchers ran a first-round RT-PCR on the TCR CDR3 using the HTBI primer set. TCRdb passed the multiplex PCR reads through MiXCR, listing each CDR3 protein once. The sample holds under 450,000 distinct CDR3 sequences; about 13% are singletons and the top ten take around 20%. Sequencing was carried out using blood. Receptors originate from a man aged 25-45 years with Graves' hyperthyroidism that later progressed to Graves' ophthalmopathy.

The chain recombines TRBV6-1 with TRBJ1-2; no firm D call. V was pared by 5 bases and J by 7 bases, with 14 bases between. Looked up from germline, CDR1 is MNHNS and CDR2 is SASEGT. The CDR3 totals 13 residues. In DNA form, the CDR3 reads TGTGCCAGCAGTCCCTCTGGATCCGGTGGCTACACCTTC. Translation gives CASSPSGSGGYTF.

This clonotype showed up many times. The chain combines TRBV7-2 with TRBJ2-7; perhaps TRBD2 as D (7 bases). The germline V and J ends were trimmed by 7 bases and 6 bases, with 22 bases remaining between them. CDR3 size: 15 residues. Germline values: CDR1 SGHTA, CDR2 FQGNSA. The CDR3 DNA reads TGTGCCAGCACAGGTTGGGGGGGGGCGGATCTCGAGCAGTACTTC. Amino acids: CASTGWGGADLEQYF.

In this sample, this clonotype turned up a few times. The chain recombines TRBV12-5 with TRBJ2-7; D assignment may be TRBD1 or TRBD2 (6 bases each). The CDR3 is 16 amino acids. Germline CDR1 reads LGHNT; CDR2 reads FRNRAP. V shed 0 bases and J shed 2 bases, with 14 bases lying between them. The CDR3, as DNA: TGTGCTAGTGGTTTGGTACTGGGGGGCCGTCCCTACGAGCAGTACTTC. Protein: CASGLVLGGRPYEQYF.

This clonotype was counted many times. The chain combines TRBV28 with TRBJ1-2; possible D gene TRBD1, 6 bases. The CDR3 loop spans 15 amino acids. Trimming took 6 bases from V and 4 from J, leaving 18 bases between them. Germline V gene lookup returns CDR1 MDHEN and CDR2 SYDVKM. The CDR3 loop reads CASRLYRTGIYGYTF. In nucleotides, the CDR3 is TGTGCCAGCAGACTTTATCGAACAGGGATCTATGGCTACACCTTC.

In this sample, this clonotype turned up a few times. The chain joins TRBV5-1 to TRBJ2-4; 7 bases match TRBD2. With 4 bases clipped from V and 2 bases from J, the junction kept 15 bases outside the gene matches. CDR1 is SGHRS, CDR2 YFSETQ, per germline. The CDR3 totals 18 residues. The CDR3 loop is CASSLGPIAGTSKNIQYF. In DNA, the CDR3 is TGCGCCAGCAGCCTTGGTCCCATAGCGGGCACCTCCAAAAACATTCAGTACTTC.

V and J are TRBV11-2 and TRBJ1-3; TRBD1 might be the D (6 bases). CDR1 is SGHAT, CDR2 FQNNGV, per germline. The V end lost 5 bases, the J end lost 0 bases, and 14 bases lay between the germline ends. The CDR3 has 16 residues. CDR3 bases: TGTGCCAGCAGCCAACAGGGATGGGACTCTGGAAACACCATATATTTT. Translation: CASSQQGWDSGNTIYF.

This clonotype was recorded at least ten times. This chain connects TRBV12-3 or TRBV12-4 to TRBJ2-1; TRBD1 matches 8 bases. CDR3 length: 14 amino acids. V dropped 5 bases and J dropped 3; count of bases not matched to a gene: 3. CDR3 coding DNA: TGTGCCAGCAGTCTAGACAGGGGCTACAATGAGCAGTTCTTC. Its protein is CASSLDRGYNEQFF.

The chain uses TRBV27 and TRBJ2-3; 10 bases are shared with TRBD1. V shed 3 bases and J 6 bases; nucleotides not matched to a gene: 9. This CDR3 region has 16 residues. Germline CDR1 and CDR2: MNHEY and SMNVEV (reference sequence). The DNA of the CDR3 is TGTGCCAGCAGTTTCTTTAGACAGGGGGCAAGGGATACGCAGTATTTT. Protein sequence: CASSFFRQGARDTQYF.

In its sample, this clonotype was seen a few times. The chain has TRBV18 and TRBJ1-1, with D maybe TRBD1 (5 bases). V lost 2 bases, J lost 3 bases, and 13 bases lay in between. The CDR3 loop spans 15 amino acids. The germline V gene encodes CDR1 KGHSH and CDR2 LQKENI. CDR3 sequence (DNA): TGTGCCAGCTCACCAAGGGAAGCAGGGCACACTGAAGCTTTCTTT. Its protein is CASSPREAGHTEAFF.

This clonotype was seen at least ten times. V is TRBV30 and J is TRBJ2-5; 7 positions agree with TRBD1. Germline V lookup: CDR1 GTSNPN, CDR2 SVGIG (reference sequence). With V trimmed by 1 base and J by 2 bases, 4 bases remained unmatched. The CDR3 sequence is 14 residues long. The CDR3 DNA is TGTGCCTGGAGTGGGTGGGGACAGCAAGAGACCCAGTACTTC. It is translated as CAWSGWGQQETQYF.